The clone carrying this T cell receptor (beta chain) appeared a single time. As handled by the study authors: For nucleated cells, counts were estimated from reference gene primer amplification. The protocol was immunoSEQ multiplex PCR, while the TCRdb copy is restricted to in-frame clones and leaves out a portion. The DNA gave D and trimming, while V, J and clone size come from that table. Among approximately 260,000 clones, 70% to 90% were seen once, and the ten largest hold 3% to 4%. This record comes from a study of blood T cell repertoires in COVID-19. The overall study: Italy, Spain and the United States were the sources of the convalescent and acute COVID-19 samples. PBMCs, B-cell-depleted T cells, or T cells were the source of the cDNA or gDNA that made up the material.

The length of the CDR3 is 13 residues. CDR1 and CDR2 from the germline V gene are SQVTM and ANQGSEA. Unmatched junction bases numbered 10, after V lost 6 bases and J lost 7 bases. The receptor was isolated from a middle-aged woman with acute or convalescent COVID-19. The rearrangement links TRBV29-1 to TRBJ1-2; 8 nucleotides match TRBD1. The material sequenced was peripheral blood. CDR3 DNA: TGCAGCGTGCGGACAGGGCCTCGGGGTGGCTACACCTTC. Amino acid sequence: CSVRTGPRGGYTF.